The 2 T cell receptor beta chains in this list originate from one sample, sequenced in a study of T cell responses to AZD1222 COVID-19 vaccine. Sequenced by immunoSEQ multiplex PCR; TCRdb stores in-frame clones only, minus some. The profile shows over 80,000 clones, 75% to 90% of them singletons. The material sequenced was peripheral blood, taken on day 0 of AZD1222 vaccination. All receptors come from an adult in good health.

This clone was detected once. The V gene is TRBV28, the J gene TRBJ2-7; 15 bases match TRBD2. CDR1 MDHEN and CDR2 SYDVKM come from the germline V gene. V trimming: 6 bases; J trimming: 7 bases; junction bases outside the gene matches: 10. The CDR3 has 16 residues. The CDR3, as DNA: TGTGCCAGCAGCTCTCTTGGACTAGCGGGAGGGCTTGAGCAGTACTTC. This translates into CASSSLGLAGGLEQYF.

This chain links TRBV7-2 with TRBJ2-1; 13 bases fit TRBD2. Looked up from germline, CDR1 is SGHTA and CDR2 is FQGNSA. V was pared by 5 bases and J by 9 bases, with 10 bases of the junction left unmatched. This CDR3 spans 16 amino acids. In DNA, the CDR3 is TGTGCCAGCAGCGAACTAGCGGGAGGGGTCGGGGGTGAGCAGTTCTTC. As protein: CASSELAGGVGGEQFF.